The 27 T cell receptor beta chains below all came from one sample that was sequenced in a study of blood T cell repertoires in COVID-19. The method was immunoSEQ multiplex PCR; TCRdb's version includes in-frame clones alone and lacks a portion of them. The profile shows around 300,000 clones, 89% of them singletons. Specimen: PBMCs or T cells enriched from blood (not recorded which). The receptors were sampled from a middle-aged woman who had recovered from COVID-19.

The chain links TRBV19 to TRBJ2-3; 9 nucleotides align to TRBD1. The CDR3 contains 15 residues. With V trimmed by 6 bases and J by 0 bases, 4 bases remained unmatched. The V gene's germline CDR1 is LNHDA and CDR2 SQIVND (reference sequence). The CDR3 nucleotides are TGTGCCAGTAGGGGACAGGGCGGTAGCACAGATACGCAGTATTTT. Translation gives CASRGQGGSTDTQYF. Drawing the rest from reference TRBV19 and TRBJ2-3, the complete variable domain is DGGITQSPKYLFRKEGQNVTLSCEQNLNHDAMYWYRQDPGQGLRLIYYSQIVNDFQKGDIAEGYSVSREKKESFPLTVTSAQKNPTAFYLCASRGQGGSTDTQYFGPGTRLTVL.

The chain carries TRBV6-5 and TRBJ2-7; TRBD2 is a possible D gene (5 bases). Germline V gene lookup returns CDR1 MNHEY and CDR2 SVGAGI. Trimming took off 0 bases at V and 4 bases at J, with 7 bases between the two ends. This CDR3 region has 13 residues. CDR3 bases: TGTGCCAGCAGTTACTCTCGAGGGTACGAGCAGTACTTC. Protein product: CASSYSRGYEQYF.

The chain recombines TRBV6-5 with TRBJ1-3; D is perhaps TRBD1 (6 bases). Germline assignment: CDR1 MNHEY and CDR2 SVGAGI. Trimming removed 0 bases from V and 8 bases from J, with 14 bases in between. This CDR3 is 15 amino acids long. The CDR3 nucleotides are TGTGCCAGCAGTTACTCGCCAGGGGCCGGGGACACCATATATTTT. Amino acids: CASSYSPGAGDTIYF.

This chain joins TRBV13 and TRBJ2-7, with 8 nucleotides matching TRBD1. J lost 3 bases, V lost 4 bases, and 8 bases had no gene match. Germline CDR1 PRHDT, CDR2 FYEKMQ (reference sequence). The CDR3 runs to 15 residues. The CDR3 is CASSSLDRGNYEQYF. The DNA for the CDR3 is TGTGCCAGCAGCTCGTTAGACAGGGGAAACTACGAGCAGTACTTC. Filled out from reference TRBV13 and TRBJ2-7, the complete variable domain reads AAGVIQSPRHLIKEKRETATLKCYPIPRHDTVYWYQQGPGQDPQFLISFYEKMQSDKGSIPDRFSAQQFSDYHSELNMSSLELGDSALYFCASSSLDRGNYEQYFGPGTRLTVT.

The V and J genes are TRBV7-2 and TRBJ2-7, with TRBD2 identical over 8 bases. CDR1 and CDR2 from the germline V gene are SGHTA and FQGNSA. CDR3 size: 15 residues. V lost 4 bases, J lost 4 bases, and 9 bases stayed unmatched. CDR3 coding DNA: TGTGCCAGCAGCTCGGGGGGGACTGCGAATTACGAGCAGTACTTC. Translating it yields CASSSGGTANYEQYF.

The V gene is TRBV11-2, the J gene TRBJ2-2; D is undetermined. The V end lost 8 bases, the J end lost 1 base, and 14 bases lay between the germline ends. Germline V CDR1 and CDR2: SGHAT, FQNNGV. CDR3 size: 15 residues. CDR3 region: CASAAGAVNTGELFF. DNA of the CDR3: TGTGCCAGCGCGGCCGGAGCTGTGAACACCGGGGAGCTGTTTTTT.

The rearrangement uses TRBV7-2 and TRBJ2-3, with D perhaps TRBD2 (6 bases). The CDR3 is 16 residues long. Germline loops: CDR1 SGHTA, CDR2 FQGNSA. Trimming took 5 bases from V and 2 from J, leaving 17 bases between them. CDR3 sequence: CASSLQTGDFTDTQYF. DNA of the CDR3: TGTGCCAGCAGCCTCCAGACCGGGGACTTCACAGATACGCAGTATTTT.

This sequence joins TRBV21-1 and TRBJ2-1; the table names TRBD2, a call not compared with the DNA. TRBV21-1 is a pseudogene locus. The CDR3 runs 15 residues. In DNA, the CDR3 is TGTGCCAGCAGCAAAGGCGGGAGGAAGAACAATGAGCAGTTCTTC. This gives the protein CASSKGGRKNNEQFF.

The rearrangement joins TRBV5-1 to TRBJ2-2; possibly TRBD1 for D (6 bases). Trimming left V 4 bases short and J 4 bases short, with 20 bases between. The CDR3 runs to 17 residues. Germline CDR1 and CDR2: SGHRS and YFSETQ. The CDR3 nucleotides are TGCGCCAGCAGCAAGGGGGATACAGAACTTCCCACCGGGGAGCTGTTTTTT. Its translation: CASSKGDTELPTGELFF. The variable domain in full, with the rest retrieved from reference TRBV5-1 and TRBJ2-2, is KAGVTQTPRYLIKTRGQQVTLSCSPISGHRSVSWYQQTPGQGLQFLFEYFSETQRNKGNFPGRFSGRQFSNSRSEMNVSTLELGDSALYLCASSKGDTELPTGELFFGEGSRLTVL.

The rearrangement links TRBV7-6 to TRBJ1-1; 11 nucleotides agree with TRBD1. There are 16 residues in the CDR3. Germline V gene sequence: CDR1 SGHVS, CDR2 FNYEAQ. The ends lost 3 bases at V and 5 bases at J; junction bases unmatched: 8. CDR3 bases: TGTGCCAGCAGCTTCCGGACAGGGGGCGCCAATACTGAAGCTTTCTTT. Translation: CASSFRTGGANTEAFF.

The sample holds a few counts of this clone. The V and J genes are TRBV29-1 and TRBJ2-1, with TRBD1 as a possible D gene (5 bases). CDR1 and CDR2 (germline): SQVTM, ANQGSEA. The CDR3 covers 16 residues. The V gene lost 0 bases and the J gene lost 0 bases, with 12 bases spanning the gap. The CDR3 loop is CSVEDSRAASYNEQFF. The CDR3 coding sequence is TGCAGCGTTGAAGATTCCAGGGCCGCCTCCTACAATGAGCAGTTCTTC.

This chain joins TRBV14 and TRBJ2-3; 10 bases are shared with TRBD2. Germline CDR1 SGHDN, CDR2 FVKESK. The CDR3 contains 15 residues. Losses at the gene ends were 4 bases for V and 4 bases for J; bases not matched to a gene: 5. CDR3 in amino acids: CASSRLAGGPDTQYF. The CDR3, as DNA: TGTGCCAGCAGCCGTTTAGCGGGAGGACCAGATACGCAGTATTTT.

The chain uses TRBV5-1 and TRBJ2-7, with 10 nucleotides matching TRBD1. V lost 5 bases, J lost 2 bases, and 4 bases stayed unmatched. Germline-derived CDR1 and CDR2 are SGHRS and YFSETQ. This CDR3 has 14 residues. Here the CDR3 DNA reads TGCGCCAGCAGATGGGGGACAGGGGCCTACGAGCAGTACTTC. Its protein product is CASRWGTGAYEQYF.

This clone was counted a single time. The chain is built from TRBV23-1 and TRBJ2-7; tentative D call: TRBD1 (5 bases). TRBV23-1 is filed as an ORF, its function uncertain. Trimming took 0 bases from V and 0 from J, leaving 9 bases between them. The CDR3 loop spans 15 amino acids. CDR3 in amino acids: CASSQSGPRSYEQYF. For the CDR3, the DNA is TGCGCCAGCAGTCAATCGGGGCCCCGCTCCTACGAGCAGTACTTC.

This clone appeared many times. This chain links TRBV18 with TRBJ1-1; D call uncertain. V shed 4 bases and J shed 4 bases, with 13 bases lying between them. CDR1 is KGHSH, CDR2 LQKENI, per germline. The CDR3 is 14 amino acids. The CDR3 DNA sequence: TGTGCCAGCTCACAAGAAACCCGCGGCACTGAAGCTTTCTTT. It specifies CASSQETRGTEAFF.

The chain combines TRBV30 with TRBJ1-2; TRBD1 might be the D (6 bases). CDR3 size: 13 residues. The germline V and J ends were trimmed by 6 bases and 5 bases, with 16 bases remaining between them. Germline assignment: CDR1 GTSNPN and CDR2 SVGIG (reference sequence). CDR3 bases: TGTGCCTGCCTCAGGGCAGGGGCATATGGCTACACCTTC. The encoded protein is CACLRAGAYGYTF.

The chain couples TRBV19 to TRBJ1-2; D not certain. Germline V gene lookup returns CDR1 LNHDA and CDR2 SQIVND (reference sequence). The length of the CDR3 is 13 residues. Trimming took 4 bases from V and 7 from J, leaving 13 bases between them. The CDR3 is CASSTLGPGGYTF. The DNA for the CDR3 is TGTGCCAGTAGTACCTTGGGTCCGGGTGGCTACACCTTC.

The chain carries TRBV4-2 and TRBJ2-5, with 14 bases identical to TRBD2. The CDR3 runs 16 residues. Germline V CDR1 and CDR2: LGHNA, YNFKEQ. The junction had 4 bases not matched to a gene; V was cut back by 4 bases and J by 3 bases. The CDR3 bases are TGTGCCAGCAGCCTCCGGGGACTAGCGGGAGAAGAGACCCAGTACTTC. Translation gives CASSLRGLAGEETQYF.

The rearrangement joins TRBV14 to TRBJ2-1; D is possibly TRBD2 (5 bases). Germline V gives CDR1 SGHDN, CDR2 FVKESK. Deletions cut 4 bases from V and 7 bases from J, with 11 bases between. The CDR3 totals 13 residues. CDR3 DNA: TGTGCCAGCAGCCCATTAGAGGGTAATGAGCAGTTCTTC. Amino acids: CASSPLEGNEQFF.

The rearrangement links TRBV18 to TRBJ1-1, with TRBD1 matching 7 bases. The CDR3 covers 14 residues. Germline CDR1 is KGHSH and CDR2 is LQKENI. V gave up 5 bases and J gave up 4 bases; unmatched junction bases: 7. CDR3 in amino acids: CASSSITGATEAFF. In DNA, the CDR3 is TGTGCCAGCTCATCGATTACAGGGGCCACTGAAGCTTTCTTT. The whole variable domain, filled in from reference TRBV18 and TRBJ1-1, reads NAGVMQNPRHLVRRRGQEARLRCSPMKGHSHVYWYRQLPEEGLKFMVYLQKENIIDESGMPKERFSAEFPKEGPSILRIQQVVRGDSAAYFCASSSITGATEAFFGQGTRLTVV.

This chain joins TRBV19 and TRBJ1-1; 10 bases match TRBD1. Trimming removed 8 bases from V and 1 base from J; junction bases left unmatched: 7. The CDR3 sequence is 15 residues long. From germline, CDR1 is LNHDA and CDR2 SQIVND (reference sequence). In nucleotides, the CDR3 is TGTGCCAGTCCGGACCGGGACAGGGGGAACACTGAAGCTTTCTTT. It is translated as CASPDRDRGNTEAFF.

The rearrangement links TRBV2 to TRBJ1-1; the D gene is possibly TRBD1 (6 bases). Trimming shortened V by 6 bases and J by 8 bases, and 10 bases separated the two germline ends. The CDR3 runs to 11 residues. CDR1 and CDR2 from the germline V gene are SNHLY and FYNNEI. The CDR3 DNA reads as TGTGCCAGCAGAGACGACAGGGAAGCTTTCTTT. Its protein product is CASRDDREAFF.

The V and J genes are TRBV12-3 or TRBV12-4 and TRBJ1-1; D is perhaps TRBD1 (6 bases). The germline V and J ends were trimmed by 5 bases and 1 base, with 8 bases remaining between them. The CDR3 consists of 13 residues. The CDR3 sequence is CASSRQANTEAFF. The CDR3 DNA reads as TGTGCCAGCAGTAGACAGGCGAACACTGAAGCTTTCTTT.

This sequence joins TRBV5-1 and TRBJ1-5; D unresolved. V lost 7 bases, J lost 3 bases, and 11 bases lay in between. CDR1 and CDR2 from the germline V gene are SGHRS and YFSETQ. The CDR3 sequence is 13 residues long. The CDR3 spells CASYPEINQPQHF. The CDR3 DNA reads TGCGCCAGCTACCCGGAGATCAATCAGCCCCAGCATTTT.

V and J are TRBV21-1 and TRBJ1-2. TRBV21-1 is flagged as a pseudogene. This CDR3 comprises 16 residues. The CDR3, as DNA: TGTGCCAGCAGCTCTCTGGGGGAGGGTAGGACCTATGGCTACACCTTC. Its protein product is CASSSLGEGRTYGYTF.

The CDR3 DNA sequence: TGTGCCAGCAGTCTCGAGGTGAACACTGAAGCTTTCTTT. It is translated as CASSLEVNTEAFF. The rearrangement links TRBV6-4 to TRBJ1-1; D not certain. Trimming took 5 bases from V and 0 from J, leaving 7 bases between them. Germline V gene lookup returns CDR1 MRHNA and CDR2 SNTAGT. The CDR3 has 13 residues.

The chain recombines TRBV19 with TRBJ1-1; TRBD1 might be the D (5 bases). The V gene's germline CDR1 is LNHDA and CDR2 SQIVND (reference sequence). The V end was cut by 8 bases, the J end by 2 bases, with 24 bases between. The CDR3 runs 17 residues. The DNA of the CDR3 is TGTGCCAGTCAGCGGGTCCAAGGGGTTAAAGTAAACACTGAAGCTTTCTTT. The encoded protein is CASQRVQGVKVNTEAFF.